This T cell receptor beta chain stems from a study of blood T cell repertoires in COVID-19. Study-wide background: T cells, B-cell-depleted T cells, or PBMCs provided the cDNA or gDNA that served as material.

The study drew participants aged about 18 to 90 years from about two dozen US areas. Participants were placed into cohorts based on the clinical history they reported. CDR1 is LGHDT, CDR2 YNNKEL, per germline (reference sequence). The CDR3 loop spans 15 amino acids. Trimming removed 1 base from V and 0 bases from J, with 7 bases in between. Original methodology: From reference gene primer amplification, estimates of nucleated cell counts were derived. Repertoires were generated with immunoSEQ multiplex PCR, while TCRdb's copy carries only in-frame clones and drops some. V and J calls and clone size are as listed in that table; D and trimming were resolved from the DNA. Of some 200,000 clones listed, 87% are singletons.

Sequencing used PBMCs or T cells enriched from blood (not recorded which). The J gene is TRBJ1-5, the V gene TRBV3-1 (or the pseudogene TRBV3-2), with D perhaps TRBD1 (5 bases). This clonotype originated in a man aged 18 to 35 with acute COVID-19. The CDR3 DNA sequence: TGTGCCAGCAGCCAAGGGGGCTTTAGCAATCAGCCCCAGCATTTT. Its translation is CASSQGGFSNQPQHF.